The sequence of this T cell receptor (beta chain) was determined in a study of human T cells and chemical hapten exposure. Study details: DPC at 0.01% went onto the upper back in patch tests, read at 6 days.

The library gave individual cDNA molecules unique molecular identifiers. From the RACE reads, TCRdb called clonotypes with MiXCR, one entry per CDR3 protein. Here the sample spans about 300,000 distinct CDR3 sequences, approximately 5.8% being singletons. This CDR3 has 13 residues. CDR1 and CDR2 (germline): SGHTA, FQGNSA. Between the trimmed V and J ends, which lost 1 base and 8 bases, there was a span of 9 bases. Noted time point: pre-sensitization, week 0. This sample's treatment: therapeutic diphenylcyclopropenone sensitization with weekly scalp DPC. RNA extraction used unfractionated whole blood as the source of total RNA.

This sequence joins TRBV7-2 and TRBJ2-1; D is unclear. The sequence was collected from a woman aged 18 to 35 with alopecia areata. Some clones in this sample may be carry-over from other donors' samples. The source was whole blood, collected in connection with sensitization to the hapten diphenylcyclopropenone (DPC). The CDR3 DNA sequence: TGTGCCAGCAGCTTAGTTCTTCCCCATGAGCAGTTCTTC. Amino acids: CASSLVLPHEQFF.